The following is a TCR beta chain sequence with its context. This clonotype came up a few times. Its binding antigen is unknown. Base quality data are lacking; no much larger clone is found one base away. This record belongs to a study of blood T cells in healthy people across ages (dated by TCRdb to 2015 to 2017). For context, the study as a whole: In model experiments, roughly one uniquely barcoded TCR beta cDNA molecule per two T cells was captured by template switching. Using deep sequencing normalized with unique cDNA molecular identifiers, the study measured how TCR beta repertoire diversity changes with age. Donors were grouped into four age groups: young (average roughly 17 years), middle-aged (approximately 41), aged (approximately 67) and long-lived (approximately 75). To avoid experimental bias, donors of different ages were randomly spread across the sequencing lanes. Using the same blood draw, the study looked at two additional independent replicas of 1 million unique cDNA reads for two donors, one aged 18 to 30 and the other aged 80 or older. Study-wide conclusions, independent of this receptor: As age increased, observed TCR beta diversity per million T cells dropped in a roughly linear way, and a significant reduction was already evident by age 40. The long-lived group showed more naive CD4+ T cells, fewer expanded clones and increased TCR diversity than the aged group, suggesting age selection. The CMV infection status of donors was not known, potentially confounding age-related changes in expanded clonotypes. Estimates of total diversity based on one million sequenced T cells were considered lower bounds and underestimates. The percentage of naive T cells measured by flow cytometry correlated strongly with observed TCR beta diversity. Because profiling used bulk unsorted PBMCs, naive and antigen-experienced compartments could not be compared conclusively.

Library method: 5' RACE. The sequencer listed for this sample is Illumina HiSeq 2500. A second roughly 6 to 11 cycle PCR used a sample-barcoded 5' primer and a J-beta primer mix. A template-switch 5' adaptor carrying 12 random nucleotides introduced a unique molecular identifier onto each TCR beta cDNA molecule. Each sample yielded at least 3 million CDR3-containing paired-end reads. First-strand cDNA was synthesized from all RNA with the Mint cDNA synthesis kit, primed by a TRBC-specific oligonucleotide. Following uracil-DNA glycosylase treatment, all cDNA underwent a first 18-cycle PCR with the universal primers M1SS and BC2_uni_R. Under the source paper's analysis protocol: For normalization, 1 million high-quality reads, each with a distinct molecular identifier, were randomly selected from each sample. Instead of being binned into consensus sequences, reads that shared molecular identifiers were thrown out. MiTCR, with a Q25 quality threshold and the strictest error-elimination algorithm, was used for CDR3 identification, clonotype clustering and error correction. Lower-bound total TCR beta diversity was estimated with a nonparametric unseen species model using Euler transformation. Using fastp trimming at Q25 and MiXCR clonotype assembly, TCRdb reanalyzed the public sequencing data and kept in-frame beta chains. Rows are unified per CDR3 protein, each entry keeping the most common DNA and genes. TCRdb, not the original authors, processed these V and J calls. Within this sample are some 1.5 million distinct CDR3 sequences, with about 30% of them counted one time only. More than 6% of the sample goes to the ten largest clones.

The roughly 38 donors, aged roughly 6 to 95 years, were systemically healthy Caucasian individuals from Russia. Each donor gave about 10 milliliters of peripheral blood, drawn into EDTA-treated Vacutainer tubes. Ficoll-Paque density-gradient centrifugation was used to isolate PBMCs, with at least 7 million obtained per sample. Total RNA, at least 6 micrograms per sample, was extracted from PBMCs with Trizol reagent. For every donor, flow cytometry on a PBMC aliquot measured the percentage of naive CD45RAhigh/CD27high T cells. Relative to germline, V is 1 base shorter and J is 7 bases shorter, with 18 bases between their ends. From the cysteine through the phenylalanine, the CDR3 covers 16 amino acids. Only the CDR3 DNA is retained, 48 bases long and in frame from the first base. According to the germline V gene, CDR1 reads SGHTA and CDR2 reads FQGNSA.

The rearrangement combines TRBV7-2 with TRBJ2-3; TRBD2 is a weak D gene call, 5 bases matching. Sample: blood. The TCR sequence derives from a woman aged 30 to 39 in good health. CDR3 protein: CASSLVPEVPGNTQYF. The DNA sequence reads TGTGCCAGCAGCTTAGTTCCGGAGGTCCCGGGGAATACGCAGTATTTT. Extended through the reference TRBV7-2 and TRBJ2-3 proteins, this CDR3 yields the full variable domain: GAGVSQSPSNKVTEKGKDVELRCDPISGHTALYWYRQSLGQGLEFLIYFQGNSAPDKSGLPSDRFSAERTGGSVSTLTIQRTQQEDSAVYLCASSLVPEVPGNTQYFGPGTRLTVL.